The rows below give T cell receptor beta chains drawn from one sample of a study of shared clonotypes between healthy human individuals. Libraries were prepared by immunoSEQ multiplex PCR; TCRdb keeps only in-frame clonotypes and omits some of them. The sample includes about 2.3 million clones, 85% to 95% seen only once; the top ten take under 0.45%. The sample consisted of naive CD4+ T cells from PBMCs. The receptors here all came from a man between 18 and 35 years old in good health. Some clones in this sample may be carry-over from other donors' samples. The conserved cysteine and the conserved F or W are not part of the CDR3 here.

ASSHTGGQGIEQY	TRBV7-9	TRBJ2-7
ASSEALRAGRTSEQY	TRBV6-1	TRBJ2-7
ASSPTGPSPDTQY	TRBV18	TRBJ2-3
ASSTWDGAYEQY	TRBV19	TRBJ2-7
ASSLVAGANTGELF	TRBV5-1	TRBJ2-2
ASSPFGSNTEAF	TRBV7-2	TRBJ1-1
ASTRDRGLNEQF	TRBV2	TRBJ2-1
ASSSRPVRETQY	TRBV7-2	TRBJ2-5
ASTREGDQPQH	TRBV6-1	TRBJ1-5
ASSPGAGTYGYT	TRBV28	TRBJ1-2
ASSLSTGNTIY	TRBV27	TRBJ1-3
ASSRVTGVGGYT	TRBV19	TRBJ1-2
ASSPTSTSTDTQY	TRBV7-2	TRBJ2-3
ASSLGGPDEQY	TRBV28	TRBJ2-7
ASSLSTGGPWYEQY	TRBV27	TRBJ2-7
AISELSQETQY	TRBV10-3	TRBJ2-5
ASGRVPIPY	TRBV28	TRBJ2-3
ATSRLLEGGFTDTQY	TRBV15	TRBJ2-3
ASSLAAGELGGANVLT	TRBV5-1	TRBJ2-6
ASTTGQGPSGELF	TRBV28	TRBJ2-2
ASSFNRGEGANVLT	TRBV5-1	TRBJ2-6
ASSLGQRETQY	TRBV5-1	TRBJ2-5
ASAEYSGNTIY	TRBV14	TRBJ1-3
ASSPAQETQY	TRBV11-2	TRBJ2-5
ASSPGQTYGYT	TRBV16	TRBJ1-2
ASSVGATETQY	TRBV2	TRBJ2-5
ASSPVAGGPRNEQF	TRBV19	TRBJ2-1
ASSLGERGSTDTQY	TRBV7-9	TRBJ2-3
ASSSIRNTEAF	TRBV7-3	TRBJ1-1
ASSPNGAGAYNEQF	TRBV7-3	TRBJ2-1
SVGGTGGYEQY	TRBV29-1	-
ASSQGRGTSGNTIY	TRBV7-8	TRBJ1-3
AISESRGSTGGRGNYGYT	TRBV10-3	TRBJ1-2
ASSPSGTQY	TRBV7-2	TRBJ2-5
ASGQGGGLNEKLF	TRBV6-7	TRBJ1-4
ASSWRDDSYEQY	TRBV11-2	TRBJ2-7
ASSSTLNEKLF	TRBV5-1	TRBJ1-4
SAWGKTQY	TRBV20-1	TRBJ2-3
ATSRYTGFSGELF	TRBV15	TRBJ2-2
ASSYNWDSTTYEQY	TRBV6-5	TRBJ2-7
ASKPGQDGNEQF	TRBV2	TRBJ2-1
ASRQGRGAEAF	TRBV28	TRBJ1-1
AISDRAPTEAF	TRBV10-3	TRBJ1-1
ASSQTTPLGYT	TRBV28	TRBJ1-2
ASSLTGEQY	TRBV6-6	TRBJ2-7
AWSVSSAGEAF	TRBV30	TRBJ1-1
ASSSTGSNQPQH	TRBV5-6	TRBJ1-5
ASSKNGQNTGELF	TRBV7-3	TRBJ2-2
ASSPNPGGTTLSTDTQY	TRBV9	TRBJ2-3
SVEERVGYT	TRBV29-1	TRBJ1-2
SVERETDTQY	TRBV29-1	TRBJ2-3
ASSPSGHNPYNEQF	TRBV7-8	TRBJ2-1
ASSISGLAGGQETQY	TRBV19	TRBJ2-5
ASSLTDLTAF	TRBV11-2	TRBJ1-1